The 9 T cell receptor beta chains listed next were all sequenced from one sample in a study of T cell repertoires in cytomegalovirus infection. TCRdb itself ran the reads through MiXCR, one entry per CDR3 protein. This table has approximately 500,000 distinct CDR3 sequences, 16% appearing once. The sample comprised CD8+ T cells from PBMCs. These receptors were collected from a human donor in good health (CMV status not recorded). Some clones in this sample may be carry-over from other donors' samples.

This clonotype came up many times. The chain employs TRBV7-8 and TRBJ2-7, with D perhaps TRBD2 (5 bases). CDR1 and CDR2 (germline): SGHVS, FQNEAQ. V dropped 6 bases and J dropped 1 base, with 19 bases sitting between them. CDR3 length equals 16 residues. This chain's CDR3 is CASSLMEAPRSYEQYF. For the CDR3, the DNA is TGTGCCAGCAGTCTAATGGAGGCACCGCGTTCCTACGAGCAGTACTTC.

This clonotype was seen repeatedly, ten times or more. The CDR3 DNA reads as TGTGCCAGCAGCTTTAGTCAGGTGGCCACTGAAGCTTTCTTT. This codes for CASSFSQVATEAFF. This chain joins TRBV11-2 and TRBJ1-1, with D hard to call. The CDR3 is 14 amino acids. The germline CDR1 and CDR2 sequences are SGHAT and FQNNGV. The V gene lost 3 bases and the J gene lost 4 bases, with 12 bases spanning the gap.

Note on this clonotype: Its ends do not fully match the called genes, so a read error is possible. This chain uses TRBV29-1 with TRBJ2-7, with a possible D match to TRBD2 (6 bases). CDR1 is SQVTM and CDR2 is ANQGSEA in the germline V gene. The CDR3 consists of 11 residues. The CDR3 nucleotides are TGCAGCGTTGGGGACTCCCACGAGCAGTACTTC. Translating it yields CSVGDSHEQYF.

This clonotype showed up just a few times. This could be a read error, since a much larger clone is one nucleotide away. This chain joins TRBV7-6 and TRBJ1-5; TRBD1 agrees at 8 bases. This CDR3 contains 14 residues. Looked up from germline, CDR1 is SGHVS and CDR2 is FNYEAQ. The CDR3 sequence is CVSSSQGGNQPQHF. The CDR3 nucleotides read TGTGTCAGCAGCTCACAGGGGGGCAATCAGCCCCAGCATTTT. The full variable domain, its missing parts supplied by reference TRBV7-6 and TRBJ1-5, is GAGVSQSPRYKVTKRGQDVALRCDPISGHVSLYWYRQALGQGPEFLTYFNYEAQQDKSGLPNDRFSAERPEGSISTLTIQRTEQRDSAMYRCVSSSQGGNQPQHFGDGTRLSIL.

This clonotype appeared many times. The chain carries TRBV7-6 and TRBJ2-2; tentatively, D is TRBD2 (6 bases). V dropped 5 bases and J dropped 5 bases, with 27 bases sitting between them. The CDR3 is 19 residues long. Germline V gene sequence: CDR1 SGHVS, CDR2 FNYEAQ. The CDR3 bases are TGTGCCAGCAGCAACTTTCGCCCCTTGGACCGGAGGGAAACCGGGGAGCTGTTTTTT. Amino acids: CASSNFRPLDRRETGELFF. The full variable domain, with the rest looked up from reference TRBV7-6 and TRBJ2-2, is GAGVSQSPRYKVTKRGQDVALRCDPISGHVSLYWYRQALGQGPEFLTYFNYEAQQDKSGLPNDRFSAERPEGSISTLTIQRTEQRDSAMYRCASSNFRPLDRRETGELFFGEGSRLTVL.

The table lists this clonotype with many counts. J is TRBJ2-7 and V is TRBV12-3 or TRBV12-4; 9 positions match TRBD2. The CDR3 is 17 residues long. V trimming: 0 bases; J trimming: 4 bases; junction bases outside the gene matches: 10. In DNA form, the CDR3 reads TGTGCCAGCAGTTTAGCAGGGGGGCTAGCGGGGAGATACGAGCAGTACTTC. Its protein product is CASSLAGGLAGRYEQYF.

This clonotype was counted only a few times. The chain joins TRBV27 to TRBJ2-1, with D perhaps TRBD1 (6 bases). Trimming removed 0 bases at V and 9 bases at J, with 15 bases between. Per the germline V gene, CDR1 is MNHEY and CDR2 is SMNVEV (reference sequence). This CDR3 region has 15 residues. The CDR3 protein is CASSLSGAPPSEQFF. DNA for the CDR3: TGTGCCAGCAGTTTATCGGGGGCCCCCCCCAGTGAGCAGTTCTTC.

As for this clonotype: The CDR3 carries no conserved terminal phenylalanine or tryptophan, so it likely arises from a read error. The genes are TRBV4-1 and TRBJ2-1; the D gene is possibly TRBD1 (5 bases). V was trimmed by 6 bases and J by 0 bases, leaving 12 bases between them. The CDR3 contains 15 residues. CDR1 and CDR2 from the germline V gene are MGHRA and YSYEKL. The CDR3 is CASSFRDSSYNEQFL. CDR3 coding DNA: TGCGCCAGCAGTTTCAGGGATAGCTCCTACAATGAGCAGTTCCTC.

Many counts were recorded for this clonotype. J is TRBJ2-5 and V is TRBV10-3, with 11 bases identical to TRBD2. Germline V gives CDR1 ENHRY, CDR2 SYGVKD. This CDR3 spans 18 amino acids. V was clipped by 5 bases and J by 5 bases; unmatched bases: 16. CDR3 sequence: CAISQPMVTSGMRETQYF. The CDR3 DNA sequence: TGTGCCATCAGTCAGCCCATGGTGACTAGCGGGATGCGGGAGACCCAGTACTTC.